Shown below are 14 T cell receptor beta chains from a single sample sequenced in a study of T cell repertoires in cytomegalovirus infection. Each CDR3 protein gets one entry after TCRdb re-called the reads with MiXCR. The sample includes just under 300,000 distinct CDR3 sequences, around 9.1% of them seen just once. Input material: PBMCs. The receptor set was obtained from a human donor in good health (CMV status not recorded). Some clones in this sample may be carry-over from other donors' samples.

This clonotype was recorded a few times. The chain links TRBV2 to TRBJ2-2; D not certain. V lost 1 base to trimming and J lost 7 bases, with 13 bases between them. This CDR3 is 15 amino acids long. Germline lookup yields CDR1 SNHLY and CDR2 FYNNEI. CDR3: CASSEGALGIGELFF. CDR3 bases: TGTGCCAGCAGTGAAGGGGCGTTAGGTATCGGGGAGCTGTTTTTT.

This clonotype was recorded many times. The CDR3 coding sequence is TGTGCCAGCAGTTTGCTATTTCTTGGGGGACAGAGGTACAATGAGCAGTTCTTC. As protein: CASSLLFLGGQRYNEQFF. The V call is TRBV28, the J call TRBJ2-1; TRBD1 aligns across 7 bases. The CDR3 spans 18 residues. V was pared by 3 bases and J by 4 bases, with 15 bases of the junction left unmatched. Germline V CDR1 and CDR2: MDHEN, SYDVKM.

This clonotype appeared many times. V and J are TRBV4-1 and TRBJ1-1, with D unclear. Trimming shortened V by 2 bases and J by 3 bases, and 13 bases separated the two germline ends. This CDR3 is built from 15 residues. Germline values: CDR1 MGHRA, CDR2 YSYEKL. The CDR3 nucleotides read TGCGCCAGCAGCCAATTAATACAAGCCTACACTGAAGCTTTCTTT. Translating gives CASSQLIQAYTEAFF.

The chain employs TRBV27 and TRBJ1-6; possible D gene TRBD1, 5 bases. The CDR3 is 16 residues long. V was trimmed by 2 bases and J by 14 bases, leaving 22 bases between them. CDR1 and CDR2 from the germline V gene are MNHEY and SMNVEV (reference sequence). CDR3 nucleotide sequence: TGTGCCAGCAGTTTAAGACAGCCCTACGGAAATTCGGCCCTCCACTTT. Translation: CASSLRQPYGNSALHF.

This clonotype appeared many times. The J gene is TRBJ2-1, the V gene TRBV5-5, with D possibly being TRBD1 (6 bases). CDR1 is SGHKS and CDR2 is YYEKEE in the germline V gene (reference sequence). Trimming removed 5 bases at V and 1 base at J, with 16 bases between. The length of the CDR3 is 16 residues. The CDR3 DNA follows: TGTGCCAGCAGGGGGGCGTGGGGCGCGTCCTACAATGAGCAGTTCTTC. Translating it yields CASRGAWGASYNEQFF.

The sample holds many counts of this clonotype. V is TRBV6-2 or TRBV6-3 and J is TRBJ1-5, with 10 bases matching TRBD1. V lost 2 bases, J lost 4 bases, and 8 bases stayed unmatched. CDR1 is MNHEY and CDR2 is SVGEGT in the germline V gene. The CDR3 totals 17 residues. CDR3 in amino acids: CASSYPLGQGWNQPQHF. CDR3 coding DNA: TGTGCCAGCAGTTACCCCCTGGGACAGGGGTGGAATCAGCCCCAGCATTTT.

Many counts were recorded for this clonotype. The chain combines TRBV6-2 or TRBV6-3 with TRBJ2-7; 8 nucleotides agree with TRBD1. The CDR3 spans 16 residues. Trimming removed 6 bases from V and 0 bases from J; junction bases left unmatched: 10. Germline loops: CDR1 MNHEY, CDR2 SVGEGT. The CDR3 sequence: CASRGQAFASSYEQYF. For the CDR3, the DNA is TGTGCCAGCAGGGGACAGGCCTTCGCGAGCTCCTACGAGCAGTACTTC.

In its sample, this clonotype was seen many times. The chain employs TRBV20-1 and TRBJ2-3; 7 nucleotides match TRBD1. This CDR3 spans 13 amino acids. CDR1 is DFQATT, CDR2 SNEGSKA, per germline (reference sequence). The CDR3 coding sequence is TGCGGGGCTCGGGACAGCCGCACAGATACGCAGTATTTT. Residues: CGARDSRTDTQYF.

This clonotype was found many times. The chain employs TRBV6-2 or TRBV6-3 and TRBJ1-5, with TRBD1 matching over 7 bases. The V and J ends lost 6 bases and 4 bases, in that order; junction bases with no gene match: 18. Germline CDR1 MNHEY, CDR2 SVGEGT. The CDR3 loop spans 18 amino acids. In nucleotides, the CDR3 is TGTGCCAGCAGACGCGGGACAGACTCACCGGATGGAAATCAGCCCCAGCATTTT. As protein: CASRRGTDSPDGNQPQHF.

This clonotype was counted many times. The rearrangement joins TRBV28 to TRBJ2-3, with D perhaps matching TRBD1 (6 bases). The CDR3 covers 17 residues. Germline CDR1 reads MDHEN; CDR2 reads SYDVKM. V was trimmed by 4 bases and J by 1 base, leaving 18 bases between them. The CDR3 DNA sequence: TGTGCCAGCAGTTCGCAAACCCGGCCAGGGGGCACAGATACGCAGTATTTT. Amino acids: CASSSQTRPGGTDTQYF.

At least ten counts were recorded for this clonotype. The chain is built from TRBV24-1 and TRBJ1-1; 11 bases map to TRBD1. The CDR3 loop spans 17 amino acids. CDR1 is KGHDR and CDR2 is SFDVKD in the germline V gene. J lost 5 bases, V lost 3 bases, and 10 bases had no gene match. The CDR3 region has the DNA TGTGCCACCAGTGATGACCGGGACAGGGGGGCGAGGACTGAAGCTTTCTTT. It encodes CATSDDRDRGARTEAFF.

There are many counts of this clonotype. The chain combines TRBV14 with TRBJ2-1, with TRBD2 identical over 10 bases. The CDR3 extends over 19 amino acids. V was pared by 0 bases and J by 5 bases, with 13 bases of the junction left unmatched. In germline, CDR1 is SGHDN, CDR2 FVKESK. The CDR3 loop is CASSQDFWSASGGDNEQFF. The DNA of the CDR3 is TGTGCCAGCAGCCAAGATTTTTGGTCGGCTAGCGGGGGTGACAATGAGCAGTTCTTC.

There are many counts of this clonotype. The genes are TRBV6-2 or TRBV6-3 and TRBJ1-4; D not resolved. This CDR3 has 15 residues. Germline V gene lookup returns CDR1 MNHEY and CDR2 SVGEGT. V lost 7 bases and J lost 10, with 22 bases in between. This CDR3 reads CASTHASEGSGKLFF. CDR3 in DNA: TGTGCCAGCACCCATGCGTCAGAAGGAAGTGGAAAACTGTTTTTT.

The rearrangement joins TRBV7-9 to TRBJ1-1, with D perhaps matching TRBD1 (5 bases). Trimming left V 5 bases short and J 10 bases short, with 17 bases between. The CDR3 sequence is 13 residues long. CDR1 SEHNR and CDR2 FQNEAQ come from the germline V gene (reference sequence). Here the CDR3 DNA reads TGTGCCAGCAGCGGGGAGGGACGACGGGCAGCTTTCTTT. It is translated as CASSGEGRRAAFF.